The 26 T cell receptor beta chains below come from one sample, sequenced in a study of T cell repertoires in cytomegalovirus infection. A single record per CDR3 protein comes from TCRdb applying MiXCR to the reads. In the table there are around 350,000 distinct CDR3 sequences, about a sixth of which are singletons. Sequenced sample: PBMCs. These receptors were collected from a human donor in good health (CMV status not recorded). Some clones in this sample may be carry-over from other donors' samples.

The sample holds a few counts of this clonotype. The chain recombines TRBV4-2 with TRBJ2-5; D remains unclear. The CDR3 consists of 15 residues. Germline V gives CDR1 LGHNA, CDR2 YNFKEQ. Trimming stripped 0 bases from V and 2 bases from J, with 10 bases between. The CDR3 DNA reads TGTGCCAGCAGCCAAGAAGGGTCCTATCAAGAGACCCAGTACTTC. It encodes CASSQEGSYQETQYF.

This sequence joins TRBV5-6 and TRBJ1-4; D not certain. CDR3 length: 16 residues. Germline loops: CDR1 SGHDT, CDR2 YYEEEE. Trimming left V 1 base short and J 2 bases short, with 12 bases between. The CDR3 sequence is CASSLRAVHTNEKLFF. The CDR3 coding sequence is TGTGCCAGCAGCTTGAGGGCAGTTCATACTAATGAAAAACTGTTTTTT. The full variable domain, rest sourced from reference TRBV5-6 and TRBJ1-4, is DAGVTQSPTHLIKTRGQQVTLRCSPKSGHDTVSWYQQALGQGPQFIFQYYEEEERQRGNFPDRFSGHQFPNYSSELNVNALLLGDSALYLCASSLRAVHTNEKLFFGSGTQLSVL.

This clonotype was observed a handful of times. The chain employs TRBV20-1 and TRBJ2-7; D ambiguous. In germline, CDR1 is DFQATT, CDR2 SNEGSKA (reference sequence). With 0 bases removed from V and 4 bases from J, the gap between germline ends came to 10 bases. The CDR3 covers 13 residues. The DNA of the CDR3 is TGCAGTGCTAGAGATATTACGACGTACGAGCAGTACTTC. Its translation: CSARDITTYEQYF.

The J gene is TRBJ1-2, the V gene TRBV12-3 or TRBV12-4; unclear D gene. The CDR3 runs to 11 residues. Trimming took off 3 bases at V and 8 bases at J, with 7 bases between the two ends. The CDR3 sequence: CASSFRAGYTF. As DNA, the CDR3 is TGTGCCAGCAGTTTTAGGGCCGGCTACACCTTC.

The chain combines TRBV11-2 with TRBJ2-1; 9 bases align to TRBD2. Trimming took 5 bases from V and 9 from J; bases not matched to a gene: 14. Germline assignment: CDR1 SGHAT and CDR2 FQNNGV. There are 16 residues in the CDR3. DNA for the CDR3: TGTGCCAGCAGCCCGGACTGGGCGGGGGGGCTTGGTGAGCAGTTCTTC. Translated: CASSPDWAGGLGEQFF.

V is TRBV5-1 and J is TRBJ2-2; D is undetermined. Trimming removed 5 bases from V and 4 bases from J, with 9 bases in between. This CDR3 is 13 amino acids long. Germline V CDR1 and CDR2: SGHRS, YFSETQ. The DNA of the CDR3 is TGCGCCAGCAGGGTCGAATTCACCGGGGAGCTGTTTTTT. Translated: CASRVEFTGELFF.

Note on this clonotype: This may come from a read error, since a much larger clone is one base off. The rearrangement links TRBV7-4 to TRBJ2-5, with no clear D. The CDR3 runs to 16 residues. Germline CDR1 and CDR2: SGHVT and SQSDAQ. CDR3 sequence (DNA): TGTGCCAGCAGCTTAGGAAAGACGACATACCAAGAGACCCAGTGCTTC. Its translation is CASSLGKTTYQETQCF.

Written as DNA, the CDR3 is TGTGCCACCTTCCGGGGCTATGGCTACACCTTC. The encoded protein is CATFRGYGYTF. The chain is built from TRBV19 and TRBJ1-2; D is undetermined. There are 11 residues in the CDR3. Trimming cost V 10 bases and J 4 bases, with 10 bases left between them. The V gene's germline CDR1 is LNHDA and CDR2 SQIVND (reference sequence).

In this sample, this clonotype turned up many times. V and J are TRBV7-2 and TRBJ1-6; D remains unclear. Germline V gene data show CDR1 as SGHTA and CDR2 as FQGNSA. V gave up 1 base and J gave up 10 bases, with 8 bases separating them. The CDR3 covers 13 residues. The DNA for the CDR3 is TGTGCCAGCAGCTTAGGCAGCAGGTCACCCCTCCACTTT. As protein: CASSLGSRSPLHF.

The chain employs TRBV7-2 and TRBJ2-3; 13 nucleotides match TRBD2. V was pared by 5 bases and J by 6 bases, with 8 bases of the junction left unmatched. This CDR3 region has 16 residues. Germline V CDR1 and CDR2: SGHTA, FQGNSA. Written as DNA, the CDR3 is TGTGCCAGCAGCCCCCGGACTAGCGGGAGATTGGATACGCAGTATTTT. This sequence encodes CASSPRTSGRLDTQYF.

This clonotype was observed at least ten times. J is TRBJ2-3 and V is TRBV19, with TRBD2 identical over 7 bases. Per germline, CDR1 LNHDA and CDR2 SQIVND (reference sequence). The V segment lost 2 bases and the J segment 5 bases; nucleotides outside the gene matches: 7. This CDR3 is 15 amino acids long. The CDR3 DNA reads TGTGCCAGTAGTATATCGGCGGGAGAACAAGATACGCAGTATTTT. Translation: CASSISAGEQDTQYF.

The CDR3 loop is CSVEGGFRDNAYNEQFF. The DNA of the CDR3 is TGCAGCGTTGAAGGAGGTTTTCGGGACAACGCCTACAATGAGCAGTTCTTC. The rearrangement joins TRBV29-1 to TRBJ2-1; D may be TRBD1 (6 bases). This CDR3 has 17 residues. Germline V gene lookup returns CDR1 SQVTM and CDR2 ANQGSEA. The V end lost 1 base, the J end lost 2 bases, and 18 bases lay between the germline ends.

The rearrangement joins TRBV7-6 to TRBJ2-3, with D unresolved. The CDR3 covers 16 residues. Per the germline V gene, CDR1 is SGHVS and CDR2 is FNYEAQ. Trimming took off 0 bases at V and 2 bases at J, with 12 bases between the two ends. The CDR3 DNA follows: TGTGCCAGCAGCTTAGCGATTGGGATCCCCACAGATACGCAGTATTTT. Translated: CASSLAIGIPTDTQYF.

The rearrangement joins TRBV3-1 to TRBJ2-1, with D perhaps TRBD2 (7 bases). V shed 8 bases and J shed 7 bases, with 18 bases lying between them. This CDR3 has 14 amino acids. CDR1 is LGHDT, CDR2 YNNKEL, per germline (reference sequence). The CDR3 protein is CASHVGGLENEQFF. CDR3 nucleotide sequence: TGTGCCAGCCACGTGGGGGGGCTAGAAAATGAGCAGTTCTTC.

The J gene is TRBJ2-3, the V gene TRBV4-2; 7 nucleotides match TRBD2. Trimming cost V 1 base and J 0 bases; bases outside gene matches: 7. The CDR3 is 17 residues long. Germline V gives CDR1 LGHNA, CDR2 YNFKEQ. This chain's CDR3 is CASSQVSSGESTDTQYF. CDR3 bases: TGTGCCAGCAGCCAAGTAAGCAGCGGGGAGAGCACAGATACGCAGTATTTT.

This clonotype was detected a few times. The CDR3 nucleotides are TGCGCCAGCAGCTTAGCAGGACACACAGATACGCAGTATTTT. This encodes CASSLAGHTDTQYF. The chain combines TRBV5-1 with TRBJ2-3, with D tentatively TRBD1 (5 bases). CDR3 length equals 14 residues. CDR1 SGHRS and CDR2 YFSETQ come from the germline V gene. V was shortened by 2 bases and J by 2 bases, with 9 bases between the two germline ends.

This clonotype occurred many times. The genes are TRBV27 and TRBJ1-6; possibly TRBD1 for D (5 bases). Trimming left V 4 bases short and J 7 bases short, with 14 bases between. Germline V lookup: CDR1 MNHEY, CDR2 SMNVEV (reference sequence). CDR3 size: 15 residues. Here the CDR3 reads CASSWGLLRNSPLHF. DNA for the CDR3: TGTGCCAGCAGTTGGGGACTCCTGAGAAATTCACCCCTCCACTTT.

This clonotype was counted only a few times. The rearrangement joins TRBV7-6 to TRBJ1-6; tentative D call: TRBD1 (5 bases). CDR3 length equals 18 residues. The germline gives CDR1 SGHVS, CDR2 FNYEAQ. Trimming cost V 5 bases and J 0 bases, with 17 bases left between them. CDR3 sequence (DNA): TGTGCCAGCAGCCACCGGGTGGGGGGGAGCTCCTATAATTCACCCCTCCACTTT. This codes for CASSHRVGGSSYNSPLHF.

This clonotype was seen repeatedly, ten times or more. The CDR3 is CASSLGVREGQPQHF. DNA for the CDR3: TGTGCCAGCAGCTTAGGGGTCCGAGAGGGGCAGCCCCAGCATTTT. The chain has TRBV7-2 and TRBJ1-5; D is perhaps TRBD1 (5 bases). The CDR3 loop spans 15 amino acids. Looked up from germline, CDR1 is SGHTA and CDR2 is FQGNSA. Deletions cut 1 base from V and 7 bases from J, with 14 bases between.

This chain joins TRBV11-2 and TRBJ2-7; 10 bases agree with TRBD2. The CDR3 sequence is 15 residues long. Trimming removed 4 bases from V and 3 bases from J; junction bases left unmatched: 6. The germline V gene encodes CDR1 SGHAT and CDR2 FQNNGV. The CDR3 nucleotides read TGTGCCAGCAGCTCACCAACTAGCGGGAACTACGAGCAGTACTTC. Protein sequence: CASSSPTSGNYEQYF.

The CDR3 nucleotides read TGCAGTGCTAGACCTGGGTCAGCGTTGGTTGAGCAGTTCTTC. Translation gives CSARPGSALVEQFF. The chain employs TRBV20-1 and TRBJ2-1; D not resolved. The germline CDR1 and CDR2 sequences are DFQATT and SNEGSKA (reference sequence). The V and J ends lost 2 bases and 9 bases respectively, with 17 bases between them. The CDR3 totals 14 residues.

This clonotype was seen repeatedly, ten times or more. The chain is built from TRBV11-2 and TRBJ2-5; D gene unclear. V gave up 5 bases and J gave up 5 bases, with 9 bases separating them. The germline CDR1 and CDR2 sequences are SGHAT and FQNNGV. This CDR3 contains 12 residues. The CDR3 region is CASSPRSETQYF. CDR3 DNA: TGTGCCAGCAGCCCCCGGTCGGAGACCCAGTACTTC.

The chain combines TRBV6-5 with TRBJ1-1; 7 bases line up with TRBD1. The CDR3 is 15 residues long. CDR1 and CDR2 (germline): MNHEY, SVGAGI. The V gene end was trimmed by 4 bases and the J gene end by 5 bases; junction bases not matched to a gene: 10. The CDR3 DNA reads TGTGCCAGCAGTTCACAGGGGAAGAGTTTTACTGAAGCTTTCTTT. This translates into CASSSQGKSFTEAFF.

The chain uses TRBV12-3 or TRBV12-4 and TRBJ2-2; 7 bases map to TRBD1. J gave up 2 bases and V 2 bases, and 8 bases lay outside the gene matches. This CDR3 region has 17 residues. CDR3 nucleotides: TGTGCCAGCAGTTTACGGCTCGGGACAGAAAACACCGGGGAGCTGTTTTTT. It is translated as CASSLRLGTENTGELFF.

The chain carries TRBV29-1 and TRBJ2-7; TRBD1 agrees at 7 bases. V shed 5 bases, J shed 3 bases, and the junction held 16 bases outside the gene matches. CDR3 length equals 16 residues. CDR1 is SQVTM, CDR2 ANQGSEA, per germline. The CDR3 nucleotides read TGCAGCGTTCTACCCCTACAGGGGCCGCAAAGCTACGAGCAGTACTTC. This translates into CSVLPLQGPQSYEQYF.

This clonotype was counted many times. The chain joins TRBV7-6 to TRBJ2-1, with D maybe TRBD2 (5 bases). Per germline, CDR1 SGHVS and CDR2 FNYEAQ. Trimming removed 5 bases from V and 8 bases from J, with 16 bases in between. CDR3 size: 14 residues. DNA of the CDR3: TGTGCCAGCAGCCCCGGGGTAGCTATGGATGAGCAGTTCTTC. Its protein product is CASSPGVAMDEQFF.